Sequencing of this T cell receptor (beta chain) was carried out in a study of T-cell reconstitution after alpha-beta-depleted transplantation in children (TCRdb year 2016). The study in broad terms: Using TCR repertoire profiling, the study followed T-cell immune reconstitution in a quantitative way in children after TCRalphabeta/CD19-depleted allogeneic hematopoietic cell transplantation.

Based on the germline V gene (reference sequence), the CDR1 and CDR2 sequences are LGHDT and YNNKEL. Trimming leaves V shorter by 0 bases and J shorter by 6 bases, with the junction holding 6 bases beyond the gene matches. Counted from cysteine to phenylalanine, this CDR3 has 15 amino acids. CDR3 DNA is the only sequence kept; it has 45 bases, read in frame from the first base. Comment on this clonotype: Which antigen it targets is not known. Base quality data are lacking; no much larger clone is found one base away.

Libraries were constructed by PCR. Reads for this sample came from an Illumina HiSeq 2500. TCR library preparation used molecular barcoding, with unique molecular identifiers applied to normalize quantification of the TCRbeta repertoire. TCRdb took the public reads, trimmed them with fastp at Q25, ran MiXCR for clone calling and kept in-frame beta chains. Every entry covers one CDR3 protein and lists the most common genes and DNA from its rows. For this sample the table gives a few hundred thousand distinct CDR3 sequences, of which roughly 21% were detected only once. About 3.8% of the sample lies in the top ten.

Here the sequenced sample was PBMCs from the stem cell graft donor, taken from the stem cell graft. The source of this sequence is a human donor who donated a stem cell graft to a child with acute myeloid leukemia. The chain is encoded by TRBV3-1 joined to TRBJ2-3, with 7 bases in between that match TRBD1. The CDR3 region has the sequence CASSQDHRGSDTQYF. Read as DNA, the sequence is TGTGCCAGCAGCCAAGACCACAGGGGTAGCGATACGCAGTATTTT.